This T cell receptor beta chain emerged from a study of blood T cell repertoires in COVID-19. Study context: Acute and convalescent COVID-19 samples came from the United States, Italy and Spain. PBMCs, B-cell-depleted T cells, or T cells were the source of the cDNA or gDNA that made up the material.

This CDR3 is built from 15 residues. With V trimmed by 3 bases and J by 9 bases, 10 bases remained unmatched. Germline V gives CDR1 SGDLS, CDR2 YYNGEE. Authors' data handling: Amplified reference gene primers provided the basis for estimating nucleated cell counts. Here immunoSEQ multiplex PCR was the method, and the copy in TCRdb shows in-frame clones only, minus some. The DNA gave D and trimming, while V, J and clone size come from that table. The repertoire holds 60,000 to 85,000 clones, with 89% as singletons. This clone was seen only a few times. The chain recombines TRBV9 with TRBJ2-1; TRBD2 agrees at 9 bases. Input material: peripheral blood. This receptor was identified in a woman aged 45-59 years with active COVID-19. CDR3 bases: TGTGCCAGCAGCGCCGCGGGAGGGCCTTCTGCTGAGCAGTTCTTC. Encoded protein: CASSAAGGPSAEQFF.